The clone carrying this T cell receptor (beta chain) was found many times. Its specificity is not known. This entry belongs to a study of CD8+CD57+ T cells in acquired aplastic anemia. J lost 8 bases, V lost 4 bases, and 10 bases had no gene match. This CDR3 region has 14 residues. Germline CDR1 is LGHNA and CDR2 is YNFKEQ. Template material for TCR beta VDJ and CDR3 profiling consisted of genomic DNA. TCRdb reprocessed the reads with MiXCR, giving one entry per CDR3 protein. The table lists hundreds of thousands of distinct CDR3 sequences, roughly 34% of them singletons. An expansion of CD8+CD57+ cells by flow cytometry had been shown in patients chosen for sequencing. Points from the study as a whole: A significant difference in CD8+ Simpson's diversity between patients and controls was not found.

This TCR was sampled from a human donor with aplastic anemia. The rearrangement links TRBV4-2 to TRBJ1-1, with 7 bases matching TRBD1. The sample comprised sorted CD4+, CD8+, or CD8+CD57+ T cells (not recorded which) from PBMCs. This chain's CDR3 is CASSPNRDSKEAFF. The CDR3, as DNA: TGTGCCAGCAGCCCGAACCGGGACAGCAAAGAAGCTTTCTTT.